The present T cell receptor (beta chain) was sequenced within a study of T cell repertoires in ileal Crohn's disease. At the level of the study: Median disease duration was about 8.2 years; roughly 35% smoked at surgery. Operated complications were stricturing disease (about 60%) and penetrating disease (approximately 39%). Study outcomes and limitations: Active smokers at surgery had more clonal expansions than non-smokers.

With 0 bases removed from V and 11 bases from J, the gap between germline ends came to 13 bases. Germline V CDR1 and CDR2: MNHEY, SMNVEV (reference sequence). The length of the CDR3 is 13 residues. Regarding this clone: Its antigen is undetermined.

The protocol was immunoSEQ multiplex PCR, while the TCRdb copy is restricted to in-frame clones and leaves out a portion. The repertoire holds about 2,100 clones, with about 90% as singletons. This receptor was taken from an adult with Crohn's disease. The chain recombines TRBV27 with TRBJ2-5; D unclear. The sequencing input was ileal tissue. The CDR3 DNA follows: TGTGCCAGCAGTTTATCGACGGGTTCCGGGCAGTACTTC. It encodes CASSLSTGSGQYF.